This TCR beta chain is drawn from a study of control samples from healthy donors and cancer patients. There are 17 residues in the CDR3. The V and J ends lost 0 bases and 4 bases respectively, with 19 bases between them. Germline loops: CDR1 SGHRS, CDR2 YFSETQ. Produced via immunoSEQ multiplex PCR; TCRdb's table is partial and in-frame only. The data hold 55,000 to 65,000 clones, with over 75% observed a single time. The clonotype originates from a woman aged 60-75 years with lung cancer. Material: PBMCs. This rearrangement joins TRBV5-1 to TRBJ1-2, with D hard to call. CDR3 residues: CASSLGTVASAPYGYTF. The CDR3 DNA reads TGCGCCAGCAGCTTGGGGACTGTCGCTTCGGCGCCCTATGGCTACACCTTC.